This T cell receptor beta chain is drawn from a study of shared clonotypes between healthy human individuals. Regarding this clone: Its target is unknown.

V dropped 3 bases and J dropped 9; count of bases not matched to a gene: 18. The CDR3 is 18 residues long. Germline CDR1 reads MDHEN; CDR2 reads SYDVKM. The method was immunoSEQ multiplex PCR; TCRdb's version includes in-frame clones alone and lacks a portion of them. The table has 2,500,000 or so clones, 80% to 95% seen once. Study results and limitations: Relative to their counterparts shared across all four donors, non-shared clonotypes exhibited diminished generation probabilities. In having few donors, the study represented limited genetic and exposure-history diversity.

The receptor was isolated from a man in his late teens or twenties in good health. Some clones in this sample may be carry-over from other donors' samples. The material sequenced was naive CD4+ T cells from PBMCs. Subset described: CD45RA+ positively selected. The chain couples TRBV28 to TRBJ2-1, with 9 bases aligning to TRBD2. The CDR3 DNA reads TGTGCCAGCAGTTTGGGGGGGGAGATAGCGGGAGTAGGTAGTGAGCAGTTCTTC. It translates to CASSLGGEIAGVGSEQFF.